The 28 T cell receptor beta chains reported below all come from one sample, sequenced in a study of cytomegalovirus exposure and HLA in healthy donors. 60 Vbeta and 13 Jbeta primers were used in PCR. Method: immunoSEQ multiplex PCR; TCRdb's copy keeps in-frame clones and lacks some. The table records 80,000 to 100,000 clones, around four fifths of them present only once. Specimen: PBMCs. Source of these receptors: a man between 25 and 39 years old in good health and CMV-seronegative.

This clone was counted between two and nine times. The chain's CDR3 is CASSSGLADIHEQYF. CDR3 nucleotide sequence: TGCGCCAGCAGCTCTGGACTAGCTGACATCCACGAGCAGTACTTC. This rearrangement joins TRBV5-1 to TRBJ2-7, with 8 bases identical to TRBD2. This CDR3 has 15 amino acids. The J segment lost 5 bases and the V segment lost 3 bases, leaving 10 bases of the junction unmatched. Per the germline V gene, CDR1 is SGHRS and CDR2 is YFSETQ. The complete variable domain, with remaining parts taken from reference TRBV5-1 and TRBJ2-7, reads KAGVTQTPRYLIKTRGQQVTLSCSPISGHRSVSWYQQTPGQGLQFLFEYFSETQRNKGNFPGRFSGRQFSNSRSEMNVSTLELGDSALYLCASSSGLADIHEQYFGPGTRLTVT.

This clone was counted a single time. The chain joins TRBV4-3 to TRBJ2-5; D possibly corresponds to TRBD2 (5 bases). Germline CDR1 reads LGHNA; CDR2 reads YSLEER. This CDR3 is built from 14 residues. V was trimmed by 0 bases and J by 10 bases, leaving 15 bases between them. The CDR3: CASSQDLAPRDQYF. Written as DNA, the CDR3 is TGCGCCAGCAGCCAAGATCTAGCCCCAAGGGACCAGTACTTC.

The chain couples TRBV7-2 to TRBJ1-1, with TRBD1 matching 8 bases. Looked up from germline, CDR1 is SGHTA and CDR2 is FQGNSA. The CDR3 covers 14 residues. V dropped 8 bases and J dropped 2; count of bases not matched to a gene: 7. The CDR3 bases are TGTGCCAGCCAAAAGGACAGGGTCAACACTGAAGCTTTCTTT. Encoded protein: CASQKDRVNTEAFF.

This clone was seen more than once but under ten times. This chain joins TRBV6-1 and TRBJ1-6; 9 bases match TRBD1. The V and J ends lost 7 bases and 9 bases, in that order; junction bases with no gene match: 10. The CDR3 extends over 15 amino acids. Germline V gene sequence: CDR1 MNHNS, CDR2 SASEGT. The CDR3 coding sequence is TGTGCCAGCACCCTCCGGACAGGGGAAAGTTCACCCCTCCACTTT. Its translation: CASTLRTGESSPLHF.

The J gene is TRBJ1-1, the V gene TRBV30; 7 nucleotides align to TRBD1. The J segment lost 5 bases and the V segment lost 4 bases, leaving 4 bases of the junction unmatched. This CDR3 has 12 amino acids. Germline CDR1 GTSNPN, CDR2 SVGIG (reference sequence). The CDR3 region has the DNA TGTGCCTGGACAGGGGGAAGGACTGAAGCTTTCTTT. Amino acids: CAWTGGRTEAFF.

This clone was detected only once. V gene TRBV29-1 combines with J gene TRBJ2-7, with 11 bases fitting TRBD2. With V trimmed by 6 bases and J by 2 bases, 0 bases remained unmatched. Per germline, CDR1 SQVTM and CDR2 ANQGSEA. The CDR3 runs to 12 residues. DNA of the CDR3: TGCAGCGTGGGACTAGCGGCCTACGAGCAGTACTTC. Encoded protein: CSVGLAAYEQYF.

The chain employs TRBV27 and TRBJ2-2, with 14 bases identical to TRBD2. This CDR3 has 16 residues. Germline V gives CDR1 MNHEY, CDR2 SMNVEV (reference sequence). V trimming: 6 bases; J trimming: 3 bases; junction bases outside the gene matches: 3. The CDR3, as DNA: TGTGCCAGCAGGGGACTAGCGGGAGCCCACACCGGGGAGCTGTTTTTT. Translating it yields CASRGLAGAHTGELFF.

The rearrangement uses TRBV19 and TRBJ1-1, with a possible D match to TRBD1 (5 bases). Germline CDR1 LNHDA, CDR2 SQIVND (reference sequence). This CDR3 contains 17 residues. V shed 3 bases and J shed 4 bases, with 21 bases lying between them. The DNA of the CDR3 is TGTGCCAGTAGTATGGGGAGGGGACTAACCGCGAGCACTGAAGCTTTCTTT. The encoded protein is CASSMGRGLTASTEAFF. The variable domain in full, completed from reference TRBV19 and TRBJ1-1, reads DGGITQSPKYLFRKEGQNVTLSCEQNLNHDAMYWYRQDPGQGLRLIYYSQIVNDFQKGDIAEGYSVSREKKESFPLTVTSAQKNPTAFYLCASSMGRGLTASTEAFFGQGTRLTVV.

CDR3 nucleotide sequence: TGTGCCAGCAGCTTAACCGGGACAGGGGTAAACAATGAGCAGTTCTTC. Translated: CASSLTGTGVNNEQFF. The rearrangement links TRBV9 to TRBJ2-1, with TRBD1 identical over 10 bases. Trimming cost V 4 bases and J 5 bases; bases outside gene matches: 9. CDR3 length equals 16 residues. Per the germline V gene, CDR1 is SGDLS and CDR2 is YYNGEE. The entire variable domain, with the rest obtained from reference TRBV9 and TRBJ2-1, is as follows: DSGVTQTPKHLITATGQRVTLRCSPRSGDLSVYWYQQSLDQGLQFLIQYYNGEERAKGNILERFSAQQFPDLHSELNLSSLELGDSALYFCASSLTGTGVNNEQFFGPGTRLTVL.

This chain uses TRBV6-1 with TRBJ2-7; TRBD1 agrees at 8 bases. The CDR3 contains 14 residues. Germline V gene data show CDR1 as MNHNS and CDR2 as SASEGT. The V and J ends lost 6 bases and 3 bases, in that order; junction bases with no gene match: 7. The CDR3 region has the DNA TGTGCCAGCAGGGAGGGGACAGGCCACTACGAGCAGTACTTC. It codes for CASREGTGHYEQYF.

There are a few counts of this clone. The gene calls are TRBV11-2 and TRBJ2-7; 11 nucleotides agree with TRBD1. CDR1 and CDR2 from the germline V gene are SGHAT and FQNNGV. With V trimmed by 5 bases and J by 4 bases, 10 bases remained unmatched. This CDR3 is 16 amino acids long. CDR3 nucleotides: TGTGCCAGCAGCCGAACCGGACAGGGGGCATTATACGAGCAGTACTTC. Protein product: CASSRTGQGALYEQYF.

This clone has only one observation. The V gene is TRBV19, the J gene TRBJ1-6; D is unresolved. The CDR3 totals 14 residues. Deletions cut 0 bases from V and 12 bases from J, with 12 bases between. The germline V gene encodes CDR1 LNHDA and CDR2 SQIVND (reference sequence). The DNA of the CDR3 is TGTGCCAGTAGTATAGATCGTAGACGGGTACCCCTCCACTTT. It translates to CASSIDRRRVPLHF.

The rearrangement joins TRBV9 to TRBJ2-3; TRBD2 might be the D (6 bases). The CDR3 sequence is 19 residues long. Germline V CDR1 and CDR2: SGDLS, YYNGEE. V was cut by 4 bases and J by 1 base, with 25 bases left in between. The CDR3 bases are TGTGCCAGCAGCCTCCTAGCCCATCTTCTAGGAGGGGGCACAGATACGCAGTATTTT. It encodes CASSLLAHLLGGGTDTQYF.

V usage is TRBV7-2 and J usage is TRBJ2-1; 10 nucleotides match TRBD2. The CDR3 covers 16 residues. CDR1 is SGHTA and CDR2 is FQGNSA in the germline V gene. Trimming removed 2 bases from V and 4 bases from J; junction bases left unmatched: 5. CDR3 amino acids: CASSLSGLAVYNEQFF. CDR3 nucleotides: TGTGCCAGCAGCTTATCCGGACTAGCGGTTTACAATGAGCAGTTCTTC.

This clone appeared a single time. V is TRBV7-9 and J is TRBJ2-1; possible D gene TRBD2, 6 bases. CDR3 size: 13 residues. The germline V gene has CDR1 SEHNR and CDR2 FQNEAQ (reference sequence). V was clipped by 1 base and J by 10 bases, with 11 bases between them. The CDR3: CASSLGAEGEQFF. The CDR3 bases are TGTGCCAGCAGCTTAGGTGCGGAGGGGGAGCAGTTCTTC. The full variable domain, rest sourced from reference TRBV7-9 and TRBJ2-1, is DTGVSQNPRHKITKRGQNVTFRCDPISEHNRLYWYRQTLGQGPEFLTYFQNEAQLEKSRLLSDRFSAERPKGSFSTLEIQRTEQGDSAMYLCASSLGAEGEQFFGPGTRLTVL.

The genes are TRBV6-4 and TRBJ2-3; 8 positions agree with TRBD2. Germline CDR1 reads MRHNA; CDR2 reads SNTAGT. V shed 2 bases, J shed 2 bases, and the junction held 6 bases outside the gene matches. This CDR3 contains 16 residues. The CDR3 DNA is TGTGCCAGCAGTGACAGGACGGGGGGGCACACAGATACGCAGTATTTT. Amino acids: CASSDRTGGHTDTQYF.

The gene calls are TRBV5-1 and TRBJ1-4, with 7 nucleotides matching TRBD1. Germline V gene lookup returns CDR1 SGHRS and CDR2 YFSETQ. V gave up 4 bases and J gave up 8 bases; unmatched junction bases: 8. This CDR3 is 14 amino acids long. This CDR3 reads CASSRGQRREKLFF. CDR3 sequence (DNA): TGCGCCAGCAGCAGGGGACAGCGGAGAGAAAAACTGTTTTTT.

This chain links TRBV6-6 with TRBJ2-2, with D tentatively TRBD1 (6 bases). Germline V CDR1 and CDR2: MNHNY, SVGAGI (reference sequence). The CDR3 is 16 residues long. The V end lost 5 bases, the J end lost 4 bases, and 17 bases lay between the germline ends. The CDR3 here is CASSQGGGASTGELFF. CDR3 coding DNA: TGTGCCAGCAGTCAGGGTGGGGGCGCAAGCACCGGGGAGCTGTTTTTT.

The rearrangement joins TRBV29-1 to TRBJ2-5; D gene unclear. V lost 4 bases and J 1 base, leaving 10 bases between the germline ends. Germline V lookup: CDR1 SQVTM, CDR2 ANQGSEA. This CDR3 has 13 amino acids. The CDR3 protein is CSVGRKAQETQYF. CDR3 in DNA: TGCAGCGTTGGGCGGAAGGCCCAAGAGACCCAGTACTTC.

The rearrangement uses TRBV5-1 and TRBJ2-7; D remains unclear. The CDR3 spans 12 residues. CDR1 is SGHRS, CDR2 YFSETQ, per germline. V lost 1 base to trimming and J lost 3 bases, with 5 bases between them. The CDR3 nucleotides read TGCGCCAGCAGCTTGTACAGCTACGAGCAGTACTTC. Translating it yields CASSLYSYEQYF.

This sequence joins TRBV5-1 and TRBJ2-3; a possible D gene is TRBD1 (7 bases). This CDR3 spans 15 amino acids. The germline CDR1 and CDR2 sequences are SGHRS and YFSETQ. Deletions cut 4 bases from V and 0 bases from J, with 12 bases between. The CDR3: CASSPTGTSTDTQYF. The CDR3 DNA is TGCGCCAGCAGCCCGACAGGGACTAGCACAGATACGCAGTATTTT.

This clone is judged medium-sized. This chain joins TRBV4-3 and TRBJ1-2; TRBD1 matches at 7 bases. Germline V gene data show CDR1 as LGHNA and CDR2 as YSLEER. The CDR3 covers 15 residues. V shed 4 bases and J 1 base; nucleotides not matched to a gene: 6. CDR3 sequence (DNA): TGCGCCAGCAGCCGACATGACAGGGATAACTATGGCTACACCTTC. It codes for CASSRHDRDNYGYTF.

This clone was detected only a few times. J is TRBJ2-1 and V is TRBV5-1, with 8 nucleotides matching TRBD2. Germline trimming cut 2 bases from V and 9 bases from J; bases unmatched to any gene: 10. The germline V gene encodes CDR1 SGHRS and CDR2 YFSETQ. The CDR3 has 15 residues. The CDR3: CASSFPGLGTGEQFF. The CDR3 bases are TGCGCCAGCAGCTTTCCGGGACTAGGGACGGGTGAGCAGTTCTTC.

J is TRBJ2-5 and V is TRBV10-1; 7 bases agree with TRBD1. There are 16 residues in the CDR3. Trimming at V came to 4 bases and at J to 2 bases, leaving 10 bases not matched to a gene. CDR1 and CDR2 from the germline V gene are WNHNN and SYGVQD (reference sequence). The CDR3, as DNA: TGCGCCAGCAGTGCCCTTCCCGGGACAGCTCAAGAGACCCAGTACTTC. Translating it yields CASSALPGTAQETQYF.

Here the CDR3 reads CASSPRDTEAFF. For the CDR3, the DNA is TGTGCCAGCAGCCCCCGGGACACTGAAGCTTTCTTT. The chain links TRBV7-8 to TRBJ1-1, with D unresolved. This CDR3 spans 12 amino acids. CDR1 and CDR2 (germline): SGHVS, FQNEAQ. Deletions cut 5 bases from V and 3 bases from J, with 7 bases between.

This clone was observed once. The rearrangement joins TRBV5-4 to TRBJ2-3, with no clear D. Germline CDR1 is SGHNT and CDR2 is YYREEE (reference sequence). V was trimmed by 5 bases and J by 4 bases, leaving 14 bases between them. The CDR3 is made up of 14 amino acids. CDR3 residues: CASRREVRPDTQYF. CDR3 bases: TGTGCCAGCAGGAGAGAAGTCCGTCCAGATACGCAGTATTTT.

The chain uses TRBV5-1 and TRBJ2-5, with D possibly matching TRBD2 (7 bases). V was clipped by 4 bases and J by 5 bases, with 15 bases between them. The CDR3 covers 14 residues. Germline values: CDR1 SGHRS, CDR2 YFSETQ. The CDR3 sequence is CASSPRGGEETQYF. In DNA, the CDR3 is TGCGCCAGCAGCCCGAGGGGGGGAGAGGAGACCCAGTACTTC.

The chain has TRBV5-1 and TRBJ2-7; D is perhaps TRBD2 (6 bases). The CDR3 covers 13 residues. Trimming pared 0 bases from V and 12 bases from J, leaving 16 bases between. The germline V gene has CDR1 SGHRS and CDR2 YFSETQ. The DNA of the CDR3 is TGCGCCAGCAGCTTGGCGCTGCGGGGAATCTGGTACTTC. It yields the protein CASSLALRGIWYF.